Listed below are T cell receptor beta chains from one sample, sequenced in a study of CD8 T cells in Susac syndrome. TCRdb re-analysed the immunoSEQ multiplex PCR reads in MiXCR, keeping a single row per CDR3 protein. This sample has 100,000 to 150,000 distinct CDR3 sequences, with 94% found just once. Material: CD4+ T cells from PBMCs. The receptors derive from a human donor in good health. The CDR3 runs from the conserved cysteine through the conserved F or W. The D gene is left open where the match is weak.

d_call j_call v_call cdr3_aa cdr3_nt
NA TRBJ2-1 TRBV7-2 CATQGLGEQFF TGTGCCACCCAGGGGCTCGGTGAGCAGTTCTTC
NA TRBJ1-6 TRBV20-1 CSAINENSPLHF TGCAGTGCTATTAATGAGAATTCACCCCTCCACTTT
NA TRBJ2-1 TRBV5-1 CASSLADFYNEQFF TGCGCCAGCAGCTTGGCGGACTTCTACAATGAGCAGTTCTTC
NA TRBJ1-2 TRBV30 CAWRSRASLRGYTF TGTGCCTGGAGGTCGCGGGCTTCGCTGCGCGGCTACACCTTC
TRBD2 TRBJ2-1 TRBV30 CAWSVTRTSGRAREQFF TGTGCCTGGAGTGTAACCCGGACTAGCGGGAGGGCGAGGGAGCAGTTCTTC
NA TRBJ1-4 TRBV2 CASSEEGQNNEKLFF TGTGCCAGCAGTGAGGAGGGGCAAAATAATGAAAAACTGTTTTTT
NA TRBJ2-1 TRBV29-1 CSVVSGDGNEQFF TGCAGCGTTGTTTCGGGAGATGGCAATGAGCAGTTCTTC
TRBD1 TRBJ2-3 TRBV28 CASSLTGGDTQYF TGTGCCAGCAGTCTTACAGGGGGAGATACGCAGTATTTT
TRBD1 TRBJ1-1 TRBV5-1 CASSSLQGMNTEAFF TGCGCCAGCAGCTCGCTACAGGGGATGAACACTGAAGCTTTCTTT
NA TRBJ2-2 TRBV29-1 CSVAPRGPNTGELFF TGCAGCGTTGCCCCTAGGGGACCCAACACCGGGGAGCTGTTTTTT
TRBD1 TRBJ1-2 TRBV2 CASSQTGQVSYGYTF TGTGCCAGCAGTCAGACAGGGCAAGTCTCCTATGGCTACACCTTC
TRBD2 TRBJ2-4 TRBV3-1 CASSQEVLAGGAKNIQYF TGTGCCAGCAGCCAAGAGGTCCTAGCGGGAGGAGCCAAAAACATTCAGTACTTC
NA TRBJ1-4 TRBV7-9 CASSLRDEKLFF TGTGCCAGCAGCCTACGGGATGAAAAACTGTTTTTT
NA TRBJ1-1 TRBV10-2 CASSDSNTEAFF TGCGCCAGCAGTGACAGCAACACTGAAGCTTTCTTT
NA TRBJ2-1 TRBV19 CASSMMGLTSSYNEQFF TGTGCCAGTAGTATGATGGGGCTGACCAGCTCCTACAATGAGCAGTTCTTC
TRBD1 TRBJ2-5 TRBV5-8 CASSQGQRPTETQYF TGTGCCAGCAGCCAGGGACAGAGACCCACAGAGACCCAGTACTTC